Here is one T cell receptor beta chain with its context. The data were obtained in a study of blood T cell repertoires in COVID-19. Study-level information: Samples taken during acute and convalescent COVID-19 were collected in the United States, Italy and Spain. PBMCs, B-cell-depleted T cells, or T cells were the source of the cDNA or gDNA that made up the material.

Original processing notes: Researchers report that nucleated cell counts were estimated from reference gene primer amplification. TCRdb's copy holds only in-frame clones and misses some; the assay was immunoSEQ multiplex PCR. D and trimming were read from the DNA, whereas the V and J calls and clone size are those reported in that table. The sample has roughly 26,000 clones; about 71% are singletons. The receptor was derived from a man aged 60-69 years with active or convalescent COVID-19. Source material: peripheral blood.

The CDR3 spells CASSEPGVYEQYF. The CDR3 DNA sequence: TGCGCCAGCAGTGAGCCAGGGGTCTACGAGCAGTACTTC. The chain uses TRBV10-1 and TRBJ2-7; possibly TRBD1 for D (6 bases). Germline V gene sequence: CDR1 WNHNN, CDR2 SYGVQD (reference sequence). The ends were cut back, 2 bases at V and 3 bases at J, with 8 bases in the middle. The CDR3 totals 13 residues.